The clone carrying this T cell receptor beta chain is a singleton in its sample. This sample was included in a study of blood T cell repertoires in COVID-19. Study-wide context: Samples of COVID-19 (acute and convalescent) were obtained from the United States, Italy and Spain. PBMCs, B-cell-depleted T cells, or T cells provided the cDNA or gDNA that made up the material.

Germline assignment: CDR1 MNHEY and CDR2 SVGAGI. This CDR3 has 13 amino acids. The V end lost 10 bases, the J end lost 4 bases, and 14 bases lay between the germline ends. The authors' processing: For nucleated cells, counts were estimated from reference gene primer amplification. Repertoires were generated with immunoSEQ multiplex PCR, while TCRdb's copy carries only in-frame clones and drops some. The DNA was the basis for D and trimming; V, J and clone size are from that table. The table records about 350,000 clones, around nine tenths of them present only once. It was during active infection that Seattle patients were enrolled and then longitudinally followed.

The clonotype was recovered from a woman aged 55-70 years with COVID-19, enrolled during active disease. The gene calls are TRBV6-5 and TRBJ1-5, with D tentatively TRBD1 (6 bases). The sequenced sample consisted of peripheral blood. The DNA of the CDR3 is TGTGCCACCCAGTTTCAGGGGAATCAGCCCCAGCATTTT. It encodes CATQFQGNQPQHF.